The TCR beta chain under discussion was sequenced for a study of cytomegalovirus exposure and HLA in healthy donors. Whole-study findings and limits: In vitro data verified a few CMV-associated chains as specific for CMV antigens.

A multiplex PCR was run with 60 Vbeta primers and 13 Jbeta primers. Sequenced by immunoSEQ multiplex PCR; TCRdb stores in-frame clones only, minus some. The sample has 75,000 to 100,000 clones, roughly four fifths seen once. The V and J ends lost 4 bases and 0 bases, in that order; junction bases with no gene match: 6. Germline lookup yields CDR1 MNHNS and CDR2 SASEGT. The CDR3 contains 15 residues. This clone was seen only a few times. Its antigen is as yet unknown. The chain combines TRBV6-1 with TRBJ2-7; 7 bases fit TRBD1. The TCR originated in a man under 40 in good health and CMV-seronegative. Sequenced: PBMCs. Here the CDR3 reads CASSVEPGGSYEQYV. CDR3 DNA: TGTGCCAGCAGTGTTGAGCCAGGGGGCTCCTACGAGCAGTACGTC.